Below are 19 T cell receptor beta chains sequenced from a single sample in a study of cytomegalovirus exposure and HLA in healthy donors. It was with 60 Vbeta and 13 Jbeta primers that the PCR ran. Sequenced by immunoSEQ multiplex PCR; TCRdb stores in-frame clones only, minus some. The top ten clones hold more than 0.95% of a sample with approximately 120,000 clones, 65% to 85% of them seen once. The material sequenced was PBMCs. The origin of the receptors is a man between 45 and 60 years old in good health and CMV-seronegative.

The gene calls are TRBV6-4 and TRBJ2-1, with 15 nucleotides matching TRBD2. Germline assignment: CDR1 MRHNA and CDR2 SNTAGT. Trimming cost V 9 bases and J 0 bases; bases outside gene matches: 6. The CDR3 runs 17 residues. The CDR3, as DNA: TGTGCCAGAGGGACTAGCGGGAGGTTCAACTCCTACAATGAGCAGTTCTTC. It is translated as CARGTSGRFNSYNEQFF.

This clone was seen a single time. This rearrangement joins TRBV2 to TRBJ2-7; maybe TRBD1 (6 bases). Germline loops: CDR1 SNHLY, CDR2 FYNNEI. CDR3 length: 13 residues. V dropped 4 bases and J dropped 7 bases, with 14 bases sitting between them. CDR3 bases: TGTGCCAGCAGTGTGGACAGTACTGGGGAGCAGTACTTC. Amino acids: CASSVDSTGEQYF.

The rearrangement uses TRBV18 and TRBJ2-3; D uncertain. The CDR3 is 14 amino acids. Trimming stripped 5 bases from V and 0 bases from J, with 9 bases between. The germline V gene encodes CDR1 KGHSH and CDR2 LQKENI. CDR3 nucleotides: TGTGCCAGCTCATCTGACATTAGCACAGATACGCAGTATTTT. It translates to CASSSDISTDTQYF.

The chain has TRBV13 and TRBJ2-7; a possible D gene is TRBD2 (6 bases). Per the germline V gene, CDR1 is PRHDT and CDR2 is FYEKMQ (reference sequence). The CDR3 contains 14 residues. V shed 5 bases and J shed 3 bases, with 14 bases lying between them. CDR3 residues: CASSNPPGDYEQYF. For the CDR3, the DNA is TGTGCCAGCAGCAACCCGCCGGGGGACTACGAGCAGTACTTC.

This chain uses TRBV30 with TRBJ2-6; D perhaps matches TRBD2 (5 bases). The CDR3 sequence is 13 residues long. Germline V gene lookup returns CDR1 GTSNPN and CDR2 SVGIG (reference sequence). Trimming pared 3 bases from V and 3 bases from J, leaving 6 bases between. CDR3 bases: TGTGCCTGGAGAGGGAGTGGGGCCAACGTCCTGACTTTC. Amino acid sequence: CAWRGSGANVLTF.

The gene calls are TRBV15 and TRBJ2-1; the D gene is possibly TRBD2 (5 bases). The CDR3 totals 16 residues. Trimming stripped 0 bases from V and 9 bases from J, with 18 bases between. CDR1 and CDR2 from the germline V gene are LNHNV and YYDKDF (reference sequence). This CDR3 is CATSRDREGSRVEQFF. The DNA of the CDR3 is TGTGCCACCAGCAGAGATCGGGAAGGGAGTAGGGTTGAGCAGTTCTTC.

The CDR3 loop reads CASAGTGNEKLFF. DNA for the CDR3: TGTGCCAGCGCCGGGACAGGGAATGAAAAACTGTTTTTT. The genes are TRBV25-1 and TRBJ1-4, with 9 bases aligning to TRBD1. This CDR3 is 13 amino acids long. Germline trimming cut 8 bases from V and 5 bases from J; bases unmatched to any gene: 3. From germline, CDR1 is MGHDK and CDR2 SYGVNS.

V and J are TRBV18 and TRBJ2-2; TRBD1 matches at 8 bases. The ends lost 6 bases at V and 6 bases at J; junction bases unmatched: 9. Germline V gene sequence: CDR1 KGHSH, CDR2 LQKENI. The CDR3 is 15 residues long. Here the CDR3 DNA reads TGTGCCAGCTCCCCTCAGGGGGCGGCTGCCGGGGAGCTGTTTTTT. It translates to CASSPQGAAAGELFF. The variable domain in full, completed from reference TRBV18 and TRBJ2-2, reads NAGVMQNPRHLVRRRGQEARLRCSPMKGHSHVYWYRQLPEEGLKFMVYLQKENIIDESGMPKERFSAEFPKEGPSILRIQQVVRGDSAAYFCASSPQGAAAGELFFGEGSRLTVL.

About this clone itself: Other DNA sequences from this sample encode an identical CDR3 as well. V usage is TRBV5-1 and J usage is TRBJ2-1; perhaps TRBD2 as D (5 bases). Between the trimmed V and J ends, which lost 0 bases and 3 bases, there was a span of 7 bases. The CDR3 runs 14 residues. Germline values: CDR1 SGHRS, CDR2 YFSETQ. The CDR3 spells CASSLGGIYNEQFF. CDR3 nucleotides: TGCGCCAGCAGCTTGGGAGGGATCTACAATGAGCAGTTCTTC.

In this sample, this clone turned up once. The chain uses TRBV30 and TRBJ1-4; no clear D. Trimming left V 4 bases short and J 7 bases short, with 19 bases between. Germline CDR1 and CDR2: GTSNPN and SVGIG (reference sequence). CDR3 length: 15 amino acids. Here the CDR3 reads CAWTPGQAAGEKLFF. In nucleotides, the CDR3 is TGTGCCTGGACCCCCGGCCAGGCGGCGGGTGAAAAACTGTTTTTT.

Here the CDR3 DNA reads TGTGCCAGCGAAGCGGGAATGGCAGATACGCAGTATTTT. Residues: CASEAGMADTQYF. The V and J genes are TRBV28 and TRBJ2-3; 7 nucleotides agree with TRBD2. With 8 bases clipped from V and 4 bases from J, the junction kept 6 bases outside the gene matches. The CDR3 runs 13 residues. Looked up from germline, CDR1 is MDHEN and CDR2 is SYDVKM.

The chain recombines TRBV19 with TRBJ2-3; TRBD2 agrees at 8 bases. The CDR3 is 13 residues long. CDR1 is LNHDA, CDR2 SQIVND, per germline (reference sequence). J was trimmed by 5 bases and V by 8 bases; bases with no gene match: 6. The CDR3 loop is CASEPGGGDTQYF. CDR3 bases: TGTGCCAGTGAGCCGGGGGGGGGAGATACGCAGTATTTT.

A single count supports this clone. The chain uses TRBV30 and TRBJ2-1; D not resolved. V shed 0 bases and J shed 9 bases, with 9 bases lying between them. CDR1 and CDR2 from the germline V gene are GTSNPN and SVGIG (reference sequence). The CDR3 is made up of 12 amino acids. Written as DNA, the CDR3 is TGTGCCTGGAGTGTAGACTTTTTTGAGCAGTTCTTC. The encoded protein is CAWSVDFFEQFF. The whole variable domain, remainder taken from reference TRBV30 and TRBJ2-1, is SQTIHQWPATLVQPVGSPLSLECTVEGTSNPNLYWYRQAAGRGLQLLFYSVGIGQISSEVPQNLSASRPQDRQFILSSKKLLLSDSGFYLCAWSVDFFEQFFGPGTRLTVL.

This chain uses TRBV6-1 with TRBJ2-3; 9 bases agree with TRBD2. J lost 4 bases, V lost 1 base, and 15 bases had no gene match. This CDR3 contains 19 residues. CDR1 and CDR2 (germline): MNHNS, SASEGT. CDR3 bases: TGTGCCAGCAGTGAAGTTGGTAGGGGTAGTAGCGGGAGATCAGATACGCAGTATTTT. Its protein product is CASSEVGRGSSGRSDTQYF.

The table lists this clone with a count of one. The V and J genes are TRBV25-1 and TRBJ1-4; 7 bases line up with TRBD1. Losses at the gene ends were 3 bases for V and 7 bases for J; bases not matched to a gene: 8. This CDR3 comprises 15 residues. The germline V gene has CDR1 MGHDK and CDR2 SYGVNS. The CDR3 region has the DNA TGTGCCAGCAGTGATCAAGGGGGCGCCGGTGAAAAACTGTTTTTT. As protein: CASSDQGGAGEKLFF.

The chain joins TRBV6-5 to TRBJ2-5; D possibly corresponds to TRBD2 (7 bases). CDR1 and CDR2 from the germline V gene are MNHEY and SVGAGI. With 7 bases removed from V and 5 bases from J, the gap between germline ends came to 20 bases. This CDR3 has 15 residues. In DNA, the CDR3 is TGTGCCAGCAATGGGAGGGGGAAGTCCCCGGAGACCCAGTACTTC. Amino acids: CASNGRGKSPETQYF.

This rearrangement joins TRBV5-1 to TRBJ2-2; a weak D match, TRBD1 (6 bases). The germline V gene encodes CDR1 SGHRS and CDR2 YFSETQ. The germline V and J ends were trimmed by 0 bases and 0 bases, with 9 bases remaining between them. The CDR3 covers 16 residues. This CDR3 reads CASSLVPGANTGELFF. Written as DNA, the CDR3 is TGCGCCAGCAGCTTGGTGCCAGGGGCGAACACCGGGGAGCTGTTTTTT.

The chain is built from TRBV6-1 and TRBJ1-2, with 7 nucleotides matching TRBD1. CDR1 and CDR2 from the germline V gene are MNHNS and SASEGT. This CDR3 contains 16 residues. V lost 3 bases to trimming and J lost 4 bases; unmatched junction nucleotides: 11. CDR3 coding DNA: TGTGCCAGCAGTGACAGCTCGACAGGGTACGTCTATGGCTACACCTTC. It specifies CASSDSSTGYVYGYTF.

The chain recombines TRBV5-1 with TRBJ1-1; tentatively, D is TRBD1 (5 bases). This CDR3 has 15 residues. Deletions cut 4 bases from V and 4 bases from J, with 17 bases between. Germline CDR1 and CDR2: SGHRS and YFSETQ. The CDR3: CASSPAGEGFTEAFF. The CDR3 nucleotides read TGCGCCAGCAGCCCCGCGGGGGAGGGGTTCACTGAAGCTTTCTTT.